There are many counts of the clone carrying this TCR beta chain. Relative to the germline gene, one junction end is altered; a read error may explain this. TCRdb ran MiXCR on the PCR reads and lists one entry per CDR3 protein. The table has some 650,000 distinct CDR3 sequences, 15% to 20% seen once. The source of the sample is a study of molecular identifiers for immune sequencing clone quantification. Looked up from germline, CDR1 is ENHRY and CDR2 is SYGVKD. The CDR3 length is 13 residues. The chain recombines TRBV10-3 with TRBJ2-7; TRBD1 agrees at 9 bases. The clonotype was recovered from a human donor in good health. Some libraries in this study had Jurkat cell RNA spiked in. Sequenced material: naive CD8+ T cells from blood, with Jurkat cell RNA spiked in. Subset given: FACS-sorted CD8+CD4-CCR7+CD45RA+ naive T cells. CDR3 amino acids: CAIRDRGFDEQYF. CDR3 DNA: TGTGCCATCCGTGACAGGGGGTTCGACGAGCAGTACTTC.